This T cell receptor beta chain was identified during a study of CD8 T cells in ankylosing spondylitis (dated by TCRdb to about 2017). Study-wide context: The study profiled T cell receptor beta repertoires in healthy donors and ankylosing spondylitis patients to find disease-linked TCR variants. The full study cohort was made up of approximately 24 ankylosing spondylitis patients and 95 to 130 healthy donors. Peripheral blood samples were taken, and synovial fluid was additionally collected from ankylosing spondylitis patients. General study outcomes and caveats: Some of the motif variants had been reported before in the synovial fluid and blood of reactive arthritis patients, a finding that suggests common disease-initiation mechanisms. According to the report, matched synovial fluid samples from ankylosing spondylitis patients were significantly enriched for the disease-linked clones. The disease-linked clones showed a CD8+ phenotype and occurred at relatively low frequencies in peripheral blood. Blood from ankylosing spondylitis patients appeared to be characterized by a TCR beta motif composed of several highly homologous amino acid variants.

At least ten counts were recorded for this clonotype. The specificity of this receptor is unknown. No quality values exist for individual bases; no much larger clone is one base distant. The data were produced on an Illumina HiSeq 2500. TCR beta libraries were prepared by quantitative 5'-RACE with molecular barcodes. The authors' pipeline ran thus. A new computational method, built on a probabilistic model of VDJ rearrangement, was used to identify disease-linked TCR variants. Starting from the raw public reads, TCRdb applied fastp trimming at Q25, assembled clones with MiXCR and retained in-frame beta chains. When rows share a CDR3 protein, they turn into one entry using the most common DNA and genes. For this entry, the V and J calls and clone size follow TCRdb and not the study's own pipeline. This sample lists about 150,000 distinct CDR3 sequences; roughly 6.6% were detected once. Of the sample, 12% is held by the ten largest clones.

Trimming removed 1 base from V and 4 bases from J; the gene matches leave 5 bases unexplained. The CDR3 has 14 amino acids, counting the end cysteine and phenylalanine. Just the 42-base CDR3 DNA is kept, in frame starting at base 1. Reading the germline V gene (reference sequence) gives CDR1 DFQATT and CDR2 SNEGSKA. The sequence was collected from a female donor with ankylosing spondylitis or in good health (not recorded which). The specimen sequenced was blood, either unsorted or a sorted T cell fraction (not recorded which). The rearrangement joined TRBV20-1 to TRBJ1-1, with 8 bases aligning to TRBD1. The CDR3: CSARAPTGGTEAFF. The DNA reads as follows: TGCAGTGCTAGAGCCCCCACAGGGGGCACTGAAGCTTTCTTT.